The T cell receptor (beta chain) under discussion was sequenced for a study of regulatory T cells in long-lasting Graves disease. Study results and caveats: No thyroid tissue was studied; the work used peripheral blood only.

Arm-PCR with iRepertoire HTBI primers amplified the CDR3 regions for these TCR beta libraries. In TCRdb, the multiplex PCR reads were re-called with MiXCR into one record per CDR3 protein. The data hold roughly 420,000 distinct CDR3 sequences, with approximately 16% observed a single time. Trimming took off 6 bases at V and 4 bases at J, with 22 bases between the two ends. The CDR3 totals 15 residues. Germline CDR1 SQVTM, CDR2 ANQGSEA. This clonotype has just a few counts. Its specificity is unknown. Time point here: newly diagnosed GD, antithyroid drugs for less than 3 months. RNA isolated from PBMCs was used to make the TCR library. These data were also reused for a study on T cells in Graves' hyperthyroidism and ophthalmopathy.

The sample here was peripheral blood mononuclear cells (PBMCs), taken at new diagnosis, from a patient treated with antithyroid drugs. This rearrangement joins TRBV29-1 to TRBJ2-7, with D possibly matching TRBD1 (7 bases). This TCR was recovered from a woman aged 25 to 39 with Graves disease. CDR3 nucleotides: TGCAGCGTCCCCCAAGGGGGACAGCGGGCATACGAGCAGTACTTC. It codes for CSVPQGGQRAYEQYF.